A selection of T cell receptor beta chains follows, all from one sample in a study of HIV-infected patients and healthy controls. TCRdb fed the 5' RACE reads into MiXCR, producing one record per CDR3 protein. The data show about 3,800 distinct CDR3 sequences, roughly 8.5% seen once. This specimen consisted of blood, obtained during antiretroviral therapy. The receptors stem from an adult with HIV infection. Each CDR3 is given with its conserved first and last residue. A D gene is named only where the DNA matches it firmly. Clone size, where shown, is once, few, many, or a class for clones that have expanded.

V	D	size	J	DNA	CDR3
TRBV9	TRBD2	many	TRBJ2-3	TGTGCCAGCAGCGTAGGCGGGGGTGGCACAGATACGCAGTATTTT	CASSVGGGGTDTQYF
TRBV6-2/TRBV6-3	.	medium-sized	TRBJ2-5	TGTGCCAGCAGTTACGAGCATACAGCCGCCGAAGAGACCCAGTACTTC	CASSYEHTAAEETQYF
TRBV7-2	TRBD2	.	TRBJ2-1	TGTGCCAGCAGGACGAGGATAACTAGCGGGGGACCTTTTCCGACCTACAATGAGCAGTTCTTC	CASRTRITSGGPFPTYNEQFF
TRBV29-1	TRBD1	.	TRBJ1-2	TGCAGCGCCGGACAGGGAACGAACTATGGCTACACCTTC	CSAGQGTNYGYTF
TRBV5-1	.	medium-sized	TRBJ2-5	TGCGCCAGCAGCTTGGATAGTTACCAAGAGACCCAGTACTTC	CASSLDSYQETQYF
TRBV6-5	.	medium-sized	TRBJ2-1	TGTGCCAGCAGTTGGTGGGGTAAGGCGGACAATGAGCAGTTCTTC	CASSWWGKADNEQFF
TRBV9	TRBD1	many	TRBJ1-1	TGTGCCAGCACCCCGGGGATACAGGGGGCCAACACTGAAGCTTTCTTT	CASTPGIQGANTEAFF
TRBV7-9	.	.	TRBJ2-3	TGTGCCAGCAGCGCCCGAGGGCAGGAGCCTTACACAGAAACGCAGTATTTT	CASSARGQEPYTETQYF
TRBV27	.	few	TRBJ1-6	TGTGCCAGCAGGCCGCGGGGGGATTCACCCCTCCACTTT	CASRPRGDSPLHF
TRBV6-1	.	medium-sized	TRBJ1-1	TGTGCCAGCAGTATACAGCCAGGGGAAGCTGAAGCTTTCTTT	CASSIQPGEAEAFF
TRBV20-1	TRBD1	medium-sized	TRBJ1-2	TGCAGTGCTGGTACCGGGACAGCAACTCTTAACTATGGCTACACCTTC	CSAGTGTATLNYGYTF
TRBV5-8	TRBD1	medium-sized	TRBJ2-4	TGTGCCAGCAGCTTGGCCGGGTGGACAGGAGCCACCAAAAACATTCAGTACTTC	CASSLAGWTGATKNIQYF
TRBV29-1	.	many	TRBJ1-2	TGCAGCGTTGAGGACTGGGGAGAGGACTATGGCTACACCTTC	CSVEDWGEDYGYTF
TRBV4-3	.	.	TRBJ2-1	TGCGCCAGCTCCCGGAGCGGACCTTACAATGAGCAGTTCTTC	CASSRSGPYNEQFF
TRBV12-3/TRBV12-4	.	medium-sized	TRBJ2-1	TGTGCCAGCAGCCCTAGGGTACACGACGCCAATGAGCAGTTCTTC	CASSPRVHDANEQFF
TRBV12-3/TRBV12-4	TRBD1	medium-sized	TRBJ1-5	TGTGCCAGCAGTCGTACAGGGGACAATCAGCCCCAGCATTTT	CASSRTGDNQPQHF
TRBV6-5	TRBD1	many	TRBJ2-3	TGTGCCAGCAGTCGTCGGACAGGGGCGTTTAGCACAGATACGCAGTATTTT	CASSRRTGAFSTDTQYF
TRBV7-2	TRBD2	medium-sized	TRBJ2-3	TGTGCCAGCAGCCGGACTAGCGGGGGGAGGGTGGTCACAGATACGCAGTATTTT	CASSRTSGGRVVTDTQYF
TRBV9	.	medium-sized	TRBJ1-2	TGTGCCAGCAGCGTAGGAACCCGCCCTAACTATGGCTACACCTTC	CASSVGTRPNYGYTF
TRBV7-9	.	medium-sized	TRBJ1-5	TGTGCCAGCAGCTTACTTGCGAACCAGCCCCAGCATTTT	CASSLLANQPQHF
TRBV5-1	.	.	TRBJ2-5	TGCGCCAGCAGCTTGGGGGCCGTCGGGGAGACCCAGTACTTC	CASSLGAVGETQYF
TRBV24-1	.	many	TRBJ1-2	TGTGCCACCAGTGATTTGCAGGGCTATGGCTACACCTTC	CATSDLQGYGYTF
TRBV14	.	medium-sized	TRBJ2-1	TGTGCCAGCAGCCGAAAGACGGATGAGCAGTTCTTC	CASSRKTDEQFF
TRBV29-1	.	medium-sized	TRBJ1-2	TGCAGCGTCAACAGGGACCCCTATGGCTACACCTTC	CSVNRDPYGYTF
TRBV6-6	.	medium-sized	TRBJ1-1	TGTGCCAGCAGTTCCACACTCCAGGGGATGAACACTGAAGCTTTCTTT	CASSSTLQGMNTEAFF
TRBV27	.	medium-sized	TRBJ2-1	TGTGCCAGCAGTATGTATGGGTACAATGAGCAGTTCTTC	CASSMYGYNEQFF
TRBV29-1	TRBD1	medium-sized	TRBJ1-5	TGCAGCGTAGGACAGGTCAATCAGCCCCAGCATTTT	CSVGQVNQPQHF
TRBV6-5	.	medium-sized	TRBJ2-3	TGTGCCAGCAAGGGGGACCGCAGCACAGATACGCAGTATTTT	CASKGDRSTDTQYF
TRBV12-3/TRBV12-4	.	medium-sized	TRBJ2-3	TGTGCCAGCAGTTTTATCGGCCATGGGTGGCAGGGTAAGGGCACAGATACGCAGTATTTT	CASSFIGHGWQGKGTDTQYF
TRBV10-3	TRBD1	medium-sized	TRBJ1-6	TGTGCCATCAGTAGGGACAGCCCAGGCGTCCCGGAGTTT	CAISRDSPGVPEF
TRBV28	.	medium-sized	TRBJ2-6	TGTGCCAGCAGTTTAAGCGACGGTTTCTACTCTGGGGCCAACGTCCTGACTTTC	CASSLSDGFYSGANVLTF
TRBV4-1	.	medium-sized	TRBJ1-5	TGCGCCAGCAGCCAAGGACGTCGGTCGGGAGGTGAGCCCCAGCATTTT	CASSQGRRSGGEPQHF
TRBV7-2	.	medium-sized	TRBJ2-2	TGTGCCAGCAGCTTAATGGGAAGTGGGACCGGGGAGCTGTTTTTT	CASSLMGSGTGELFF
TRBV20-1	TRBD2	medium-sized	TRBJ2-7	TGCAGTGCTAGGCCACTAGCGGACCCCTACGAGCAGTACTTC	CSARPLADPYEQYF
TRBV7-3	TRBD2	large	TRBJ2-1	TGTGCCAGTAAAGCGGGGGGCCCCTACAATGAGCAGTTCTTC	CASKAGGPYNEQFF
TRBV18	.	few	TRBJ1-1	TGTGCCAGCTCACCCCGGGTGTCTAAGAACACTGAAGCTTTCTTT	CASSPRVSKNTEAFF
TRBV10-2	TRBD1	medium-sized	TRBJ2-3	TGCGCCAGCAGAAGAACAGGGGCTTCCGGCACAGATACGCAGTATTTT	CASRRTGASGTDTQYF
TRBV11-2	.	few	TRBJ2-2	TGTGCCAGCAGCTTTAGGGTTTTGGACACCGGGGAGCTGTTTTTT	CASSFRVLDTGELFF
TRBV5-5	.	few	TRBJ1-2	TGTGCCAGCAGCTTAGAAACAGGGATCTATGGCTACACCTTC	CASSLETGIYGYTF
TRBV19	.	medium-sized	TRBJ2-7	TGTGCCAGTAGTCAGGGATACGAGCAGTACTTC	CASSQGYEQYF
TRBV29-1	.	medium-sized	TRBJ2-7	TGCAGCGTTGAAGTTATAGGGGGCTACGAGCAGTACTTC	CSVEVIGGYEQYF
TRBV5-6	TRBD1	medium-sized	TRBJ1-5	TGTGCCAGCAGCTTGGGAGGCAGCCAGGGGGTGCCCCAGCATTTT	CASSLGGSQGVPQHF
TRBV7-2	.	many	TRBJ1-1	TGTGCCAGCAACTACCAACGGGGGACTGAAGCTTTCTTT	CASNYQRGTEAFF
TRBV10-3	TRBD2	.	TRBJ2-1	TGTGCCTCCAGGACTAGCGGGGGGGCCTTGTATGAGCAGTTCTTC	CASRTSGGALYEQFF
TRBV24-1	.	many	TRBJ2-2	TGTGCCACCAGTGAAAGGGCAGTTTCTACCGGGGAGCTGTTTTTT	CATSERAVSTGELFF
TRBV19	.	many	TRBJ1-1	TGTGCCAGTAGATGGGACCGCCACACTGAAGCTTTCTTT	CASRWDRHTEAFF
TRBV6-2/TRBV6-3	.	medium-sized	TRBJ2-3	TGTGCCAGCGGGAGCGGACGTACATATTACACAGATACGCAGTATTTT	CASGSGRTYYTDTQYF
TRBV4-1	.	medium-sized	TRBJ2-3	TGCGCCAGCAGCCAAGATAGGGGGGGTATGGTTATGTATTTT	CASSQDRGGMVMYF
TRBV29-1	.	.	TRBJ1-1	TGCAGCGTTGTCCGTAGAAACATGAACACTGAAGCTTTCTTT	CSVVRRNMNTEAFF
TRBV27	.	medium-sized	TRBJ1-2	TGTGCCAGCAGTTCCCCCCATCTGGGCGGGGGCTACACCTTC	CASSSPHLGGGYTF
TRBV6-5	.	medium-sized	TRBJ1-3	TGTGCCAGCGGTGGGATAGCTGGAAACACCATATATTTT	CASGGIAGNTIYF
TRBV20-1	TRBD1	medium-sized	TRBJ1-4	TGCAGTGCAACAATTCCGGCAGGACAGGGGGCGATTGCTAATGAAAAACTGTTTTTT	CSATIPAGQGAIANEKLFF